The 17 T cell receptor beta chains listed next were all sequenced from one sample in a study of beta chain features in type 1 diabetes. Of the isolated RNA, all was reverse transcribed, and so the sequenced material was expressed TCRB transcripts. Only in-frame clones appear in the TCRdb table, and some are missing; sequencing was by immunoSEQ multiplex PCR. In the table there are tens of thousands of clones, just over 50% of which are singletons. The sample consisted of Tregs from blood. The source is a woman aged 18-35 years in good health.

V is TRBV7-2 and J is TRBJ1-6, with a tentative D call TRBD1 (6 bases). The CDR3 covers 16 residues. Trimming removed 4 bases from V and 5 bases from J, with 15 bases in between. The germline V gene has CDR1 SGHTA and CDR2 FQGNSA. CDR3 region: CASSYFTTGNNSPLHF. The CDR3 region has the DNA TGTGCCAGCAGCTACTTTACGACAGGCAATAATTCACCCCTCCACTTT.

This clone has just one count. The chain links TRBV11-2 to TRBJ2-1; 11 bases are a match to TRBD2. The ends lost 4 bases at V and 5 bases at J; junction bases unmatched: 16. Germline values: CDR1 SGHAT, CDR2 FQNNGV. The CDR3 spans 19 residues. The CDR3 bases are TGTGCCAGCAGCTCATCATCCACCTTAGCGGGAGGGCCCCACAATGAGCAGTTCTTC. This codes for CASSSSSTLAGGPHNEQFF. Filled out from reference TRBV11-2 and TRBJ2-1, the complete variable domain reads EAGVAQSPRYKIIEKRQSVAFWCNPISGHATLYWYQQILGQGPKLLIQFQNNGVVDDSQLPKDRFSAERLKGVDSTLKIQPAKLEDSAVYLCASSSSSTLAGGPHNEQFFGPGTRLTVL.

This chain joins TRBV29-1 and TRBJ2-5, with 10 positions matching TRBD2. Germline CDR1 SQVTM, CDR2 ANQGSEA. With 4 bases clipped from V and 4 bases from J, the junction kept 6 bases outside the gene matches. The length of the CDR3 is 14 residues. The CDR3 protein is CSVGVAGGLETQYF. The CDR3 nucleotides are TGCAGCGTTGGGGTAGCGGGAGGACTAGAGACCCAGTACTTC.

This chain joins TRBV15 and TRBJ2-4; tentatively, D is TRBD1 (5 bases). Germline V gene sequence: CDR1 LNHNV, CDR2 YYDKDF (reference sequence). This CDR3 spans 12 amino acids. V was shortened by 11 bases and J by 1 base, with 9 bases between the two germline ends. Written as DNA, the CDR3 is TGTGCCGCTAAGGGGGCCAAAAACATTCAGTACTTC. Translation: CAAKGAKNIQYF.

The chain employs TRBV7-2 and TRBJ2-5, with D maybe TRBD1 (5 bases). The germline V gene has CDR1 SGHTA and CDR2 FQGNSA. The V and J ends lost 5 bases and 3 bases respectively, with 10 bases between them. CDR3 length: 13 amino acids. The CDR3 region is CASSRCREETQYF. The CDR3 DNA sequence: TGTGCCAGCAGCCGCTGCAGGGAAGAGACCCAGTACTTC. The full variable domain, in which reference TRBV7-2 and TRBJ2-5 provide the parts outside the CDR3, is GAGVSQSPSNKVTEKGKDVELRCDPISGHTALYWYRQSLGQGLEFLIYFQGNSAPDKSGLPSDRFSAERTGGSVSTLTIQRTQQEDSAVYLCASSRCREETQYFGPGTRLLVL.

This chain connects TRBV19 to TRBJ1-5, with a possible D match to TRBD1 (5 bases). The CDR3 totals 14 residues. Germline assignment: CDR1 LNHDA and CDR2 SQIVND (reference sequence). V gave up 2 bases and J gave up 5 bases, with 10 bases separating them. The CDR3 DNA follows: TGTGCCAGTAGTATAATGGACACCGATCAGCCCCAGCATTTT. It codes for CASSIMDTDQPQHF.

The gene calls are TRBV7-9 and TRBJ2-7; D unclear. V lost 3 bases, J lost 0 bases, and 9 bases lay in between. The CDR3 totals 14 residues. Germline V lookup: CDR1 SEHNR, CDR2 FQNEAQ (reference sequence). The CDR3 bases are TGTGCCAGCAGCTTTGAACAAAGCTCCTACGAGCAGTACTTC. It codes for CASSFEQSSYEQYF.

This clone was seen a single time. V usage is TRBV15 and J usage is TRBJ2-7; TRBD2 matches at 9 bases. J was trimmed by 6 bases and V by 4 bases; bases with no gene match: 7. This CDR3 contains 14 residues. CDR1 is LNHNV, CDR2 YYDKDF, per germline (reference sequence). The CDR3 reads CATSKGLAGTEQYF. The CDR3 DNA is TGTGCCACCAGCAAAGGGCTAGCGGGAACCGAGCAGTACTTC. The full variable domain, with the rest looked up from reference TRBV15 and TRBJ2-7, is DAMVIQNPRYQVTQFGKPVTLSCSQTLNHNVMYWYQQKSSQAPKLLFHYYDKDFNNEADTPDNFQSRRPNTSFCFLDIRSPGLGDTAMYLCATSKGLAGTEQYFGPGTRLTVT.

This clone was seen only once. The chain is built from TRBV11-1 and TRBJ2-1; TRBD1 matches at 10 bases. This CDR3 is 13 amino acids long. After removal of 3 bases from V and 10 bases from J, the junction contained 3 bases not matched to a gene. Germline CDR1 reads SGHAT; CDR2 reads FQDESV (reference sequence). The CDR3 here is CASSFGQGGEQFF. DNA of the CDR3: TGTGCCAGCAGCTTTGGACAGGGGGGCGAGCAGTTCTTC.

The chain joins TRBV28 to TRBJ2-1, with 8 nucleotides matching TRBD1. The germline V gene has CDR1 MDHEN and CDR2 SYDVKM. CDR3 length: 16 amino acids. J gave up 8 bases and V 3 bases, and 12 bases lay outside the gene matches. This chain's CDR3 is CASSFRGQGPADEQFF. The CDR3 DNA sequence: TGTGCCAGCAGTTTCCGAGGACAGGGTCCCGCGGATGAGCAGTTCTTC.

Note on this clone: Other nucleotide sequences from this sample produce the same CDR3. The V gene is TRBV5-1, the J gene TRBJ2-2; perhaps TRBD1 as D (5 bases). V was trimmed by 0 bases and J by 6 bases, leaving 12 bases between them. Germline V lookup: CDR1 SGHRS, CDR2 YFSETQ. The CDR3 has 15 amino acids. The CDR3 is CASSLEVGAPGELFF. Written as DNA, the CDR3 is TGCGCCAGCAGCTTGGAAGTAGGGGCCCCCGGGGAGCTGTTTTTT.

The chain couples TRBV6-5 to TRBJ1-1, with D possibly matching TRBD1 (5 bases). From germline, CDR1 is MNHEY and CDR2 SVGAGI. Trimming took off 6 bases at V and 5 bases at J, with 13 bases between the two ends. This CDR3 comprises 13 residues. In nucleotides, the CDR3 is TGTGCCAGCAGAGGGCCAGGGCTTACTGAAGCTTTCTTT. It translates to CASRGPGLTEAFF.

There are a few counts of this clone. The rearrangement joins TRBV9 to TRBJ2-1, with 8 bases that match TRBD2. The germline V gene encodes CDR1 SGDLS and CDR2 YYNGEE. With V trimmed by 4 bases and J by 3 bases, 6 bases remained unmatched. The CDR3 spans 15 residues. The CDR3 nucleotides read TGTGCCAGCAGCTCCGGGAGGGGCGTCTACAATGAGCAGTTCTTC. Encoded protein: CASSSGRGVYNEQFF.

The genes are TRBV19 and TRBJ1-1, with 8 bases lining up with TRBD1. The CDR3 extends over 14 amino acids. Germline CDR1 is LNHDA and CDR2 is SQIVND (reference sequence). V lost 9 bases and J lost 1; bases outside the gene matches: 7. This chain's CDR3 is CASQRTGWNTEAFF. As DNA, the CDR3 is TGTGCCAGCCAAAGGACAGGGTGGAACACTGAAGCTTTCTTT.

The chain carries TRBV7-9 and TRBJ1-5; D is perhaps TRBD1 (6 bases). This CDR3 comprises 14 residues. Germline values: CDR1 SEHNR, CDR2 FQNEAQ (reference sequence). With 5 bases removed from V and 4 bases from J, the gap between germline ends came to 12 bases. For the CDR3, the DNA is TGTGCCAGCAGCCCTATAGGACAGAATCAGCCCCAGCATTTT. Encoded protein: CASSPIGQNQPQHF.

This clone was detected only a few times. This chain uses TRBV20-1 with TRBJ2-7; D not resolved. This CDR3 spans 10 amino acids. CDR1 and CDR2 (germline): DFQATT, SNEGSKA (reference sequence). Trimming took off 6 bases at V and 6 bases at J, with 9 bases between the two ends. The CDR3 spells CSAPLAEQYF. DNA for the CDR3: TGCAGTGCCCCCTTAGCCGAGCAGTACTTC.

This clone was counted only a few times. The V and J genes are TRBV7-8 and TRBJ2-3; the match to TRBD2 covers 8 bases. The CDR3 is 16 amino acids. With 5 bases clipped from V and 0 bases from J, the junction kept 7 bases outside the gene matches. From germline, CDR1 is SGHVS and CDR2 FQNEAQ. The DNA for the CDR3 is TGTGCCAGCAGCCTCCTTAGCGGGACAAGCACAGATACGCAGTATTTT. Protein: CASSLLSGTSTDTQYF.